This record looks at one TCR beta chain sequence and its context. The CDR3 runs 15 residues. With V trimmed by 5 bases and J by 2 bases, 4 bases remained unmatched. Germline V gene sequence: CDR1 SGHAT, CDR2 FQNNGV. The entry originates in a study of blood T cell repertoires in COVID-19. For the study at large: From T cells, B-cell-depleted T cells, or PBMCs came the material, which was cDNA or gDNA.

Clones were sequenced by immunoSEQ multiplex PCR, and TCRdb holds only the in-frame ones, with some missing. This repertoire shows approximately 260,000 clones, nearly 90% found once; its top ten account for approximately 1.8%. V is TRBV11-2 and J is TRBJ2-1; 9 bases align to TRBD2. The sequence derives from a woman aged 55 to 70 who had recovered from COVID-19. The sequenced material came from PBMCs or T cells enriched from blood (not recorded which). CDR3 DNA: TGTGCCAGCAGCATAGCGGGAGATCCCTACAATGAGCAGTTCTTC. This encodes CASSIAGDPYNEQFF.